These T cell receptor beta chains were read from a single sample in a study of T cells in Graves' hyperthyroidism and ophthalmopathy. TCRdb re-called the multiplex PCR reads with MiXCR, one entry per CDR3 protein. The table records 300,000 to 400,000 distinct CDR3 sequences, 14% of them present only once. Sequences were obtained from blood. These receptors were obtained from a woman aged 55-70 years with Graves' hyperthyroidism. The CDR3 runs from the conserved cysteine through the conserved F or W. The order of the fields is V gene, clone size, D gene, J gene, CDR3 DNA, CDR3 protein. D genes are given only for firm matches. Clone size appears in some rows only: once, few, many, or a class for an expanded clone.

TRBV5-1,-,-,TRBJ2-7,TGCGCCAGCGGACCCGGCAGGGCTCTCTCCTACGAGCAGTACTTC,CASGPGRALSYEQYF
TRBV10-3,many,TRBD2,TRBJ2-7,TGTGCCATCAAGGGCGGGCTAGCGGGGACCTACGAGCAGTACTTC,CAIKGGLAGTYEQYF
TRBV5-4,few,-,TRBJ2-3,TGTGCCAGCAGTCAGGACATATCTAGCACAGATACGCAGTATTTT,CASSQDISSTDTQYF
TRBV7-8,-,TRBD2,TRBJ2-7,TGTGCCAGCAGCAAAGAAACCGGGACTAGCCCCTACGAGCAGTACTTC,CASSKETGTSPYEQYF
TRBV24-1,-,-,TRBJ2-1,TGTGCCACCAGTGACCGAGGGAGCCCCTACAATGAGCAGTTCTTC,CATSDRGSPYNEQFF
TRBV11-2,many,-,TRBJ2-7,TGTGCCAGCAGCTTGGGGGTTCGGAACTACGAGCAGTACTTC,CASSLGVRNYEQYF
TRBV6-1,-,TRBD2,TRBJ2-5,TGTGCCAGCAGGACTAGCGGGAGGGCCCGCGGCCAAGAGACCCAGTACTTC,CASRTSGRARGQETQYF
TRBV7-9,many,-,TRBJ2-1,TGTGCCAGCAGCTTAATCGCTATTGAGCAGTTCTTC,CASSLIAIEQFF
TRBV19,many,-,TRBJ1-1,TGTGCCAGTAGTTCGCCGACATACTACACTGAAGCTTTCTTT,CASSSPTYYTEAFF
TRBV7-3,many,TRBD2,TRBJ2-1,TGTGCCAGCAGCTTATGGACTAGCACAGTAAATGAGCAGTTCTTC,CASSLWTSTVNEQFF
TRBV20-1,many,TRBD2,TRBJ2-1,TGCAGTGCTAGAGATCGGACTAGCGGGCTGTACAATGAGCAGTTCTTC,CSARDRTSGLYNEQFF
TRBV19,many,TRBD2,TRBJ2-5,TGTGCCAGTAGTATGACTAGCGGGAGCTTGTGGGAGACCCAGTACTTC,CASSMTSGSLWETQYF
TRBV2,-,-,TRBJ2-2,TGTGCCAGCAGGAAGGCGGAGGGAATTACCGGGGAGCTGTTTTTT,CASRKAEGITGELFF